This TCR beta chain was recorded in a study of vaccination effects on CD4 cells after COVID-19. Broader study findings: The study found marked clonal contraction of infection- and vaccine-induced clones late after vaccination.

In the ViraFEST assay, antigen-specific CD4+ clonotypes were identified by expansion after peptide-pool stimulation. Investigators separated out CD4+ T cells once around 9 days of culture had passed. Participants got two doses of BNT162b2 or mRNA-1273 vaccine. Vaccinees lacked prior SARS-CoV-2 infection and tested negative for nucleocapsid antibodies. This clone was seen only once. What it binds is unknown. This table comes from immunoSEQ multiplex PCR, and its TCRdb copy is limited to in-frame clones, with some not included. Counted here are 35,000 to 40,000 clones, around four fifths occurring once; the ten biggest clones make up just under 2%. The receptor was derived from a human donor who received a COVID-19 vaccine. Some clones in this sample may be carry-over from other donors' samples. The source material was CD4+ T cells from PBMCs cultured with HCoV-NL63 spike peptides, sampled after COVID-19 vaccination.

CDR3 in DNA: TGTGCCAGTAGTATAGATCGCCTACCGAATGAGCAGTTCTTC. Its protein product is CASSIDRLPNEQFF. V is TRBV19 and J is TRBJ2-1, with D uncertain. Deletions cut 0 bases from V and 7 bases from J, with 10 bases between. Per germline, CDR1 LNHDA and CDR2 SQIVND (reference sequence). The CDR3 is 14 residues long.